This paragraph reports one T cell receptor beta chain. Its antigen is undetermined. This sample was taken from a study of T cell responses to AZD1222 COVID-19 vaccine. Whole-study findings and limits: It should be noted that donors were predominantly white British and more often female, and clonal diversity was possibly underestimated. Repertoire sampling was restricted to post-peak T cell response timepoints.

Sequencing was performed with immunoSEQ multiplex PCR; in TCRdb, only in-frame clones are kept and a portion is missing. The sample holds tens of thousands of clones, roughly 90% seen once. The CDR3 loop spans 13 amino acids. Germline V gene data show CDR1 as LNHDA and CDR2 as SQIVND (reference sequence). V lost 7 bases and J lost 3; bases outside the gene matches: 3. Sequences were derived from peripheral blood, sampled on day 0 of AZD1222 vaccination. This TCR derives from an adult in good health. The chain joins TRBV19 to TRBJ2-7; 10 nucleotides align to TRBD1. CDR3 bases: TGTGCCAGTAAGGACAGGGGGGGCTACGAGCAGTACTTC. This codes for CASKDRGGYEQYF.